What follows describes a single T cell receptor beta chain. What it binds is unknown. The sample is drawn from a study of T cell responses to AZD1222 COVID-19 vaccine. Whole-study findings and limits: Elevations in Spike-specific TCR breadth and depth followed administration of two AZD1222 doses. The number of AZD1222 recipients seropositive at baseline was only six. There were vaccine-associated CD4 TCRs across spike, dominant at 160-218 and 743-854. The sample set comprised mostly white British donors with more females, and clonal diversity was possibly underestimated.

V was cut by 3 bases and J by 8 bases, with 8 bases left in between. The CDR3 covers 11 residues. Germline values: CDR1 SGHNT, CDR2 YYREEE (reference sequence). Profiled with immunoSEQ multiplex PCR; TCRdb holds only in-frame clones, not every one. The table includes approximately 180,000 clones, about 90% detected once. Sequenced here: peripheral blood, sampled on day 0 of AZD1222 vaccination. The V call is TRBV5-4, the J call TRBJ1-2; D is ambiguous. The sequence derives from an adult in good health. CDR3 amino acids: CASSSTLGYTF. The CDR3 DNA reads TGTGCCAGCAGCTCGACACTAGGCTACACCTTC.